The next 25 T cell receptor beta chains were all read from a single sample in a study of blood T cell repertoires in COVID-19. Sequencing was performed with immunoSEQ multiplex PCR; in TCRdb, only in-frame clones are kept and a portion is missing. The sample has 77,000 or so clones; roughly 83% are singletons. Input material: peripheral blood. Receptors originate from a woman aged 60 to 75 with acute or convalescent COVID-19.

The chain is built from TRBV7-2 and TRBJ1-2, with 7 bases aligning to TRBD1. Germline loops: CDR1 SGHTA, CDR2 FQGNSA. Unmatched junction bases numbered 6, after V lost 6 bases and J lost 5 bases. The CDR3 is 13 residues long. CDR3 sequence: CASRFTGEYGYTF. CDR3 nucleotides: TGTGCCAGCAGATTTACAGGGGAGTATGGCTACACCTTC.

The chain links TRBV9 to TRBJ1-3, with D possibly TRBD1 on 6 matching bases. The CDR3 spans 17 residues. Trimming left V 4 bases short and J 4 bases short, with 21 bases between. Looked up from germline, CDR1 is SGDLS and CDR2 is YYNGEE. CDR3: CASSSSRGPPDGNTIYF. CDR3 sequence (DNA): TGTGCCAGCAGCTCTTCCAGGGGTCCCCCCGACGGAAACACCATATATTTT. Variable domain in full (rest from reference TRBV9 and TRBJ1-3): DSGVTQTPKHLITATGQRVTLRCSPRSGDLSVYWYQQSLDQGLQFLIQYYNGEERAKGNILERFSAQQFPDLHSELNLSSLELGDSALYFCASSSSRGPPDGNTIYFGEGSWLTVV.

The rearrangement links TRBV19 to TRBJ2-7; TRBD1 is a possible D gene (6 bases). The CDR3 is 12 residues long. V was trimmed by 4 bases and J by 5 bases, leaving 9 bases between them. CDR1 and CDR2 from the germline V gene are LNHDA and SQIVND (reference sequence). Written as DNA, the CDR3 is TGTGCCAGTAGTACCAGGGGCCACGAGCAGTACTTC. It encodes CASSTRGHEQYF.

J is TRBJ1-6 and V is TRBV2, with a tentative D call TRBD1 (5 bases). V was pared by 4 bases and J by 7 bases, with 8 bases between. Germline loops: CDR1 SNHLY, CDR2 FYNNEI. The CDR3 has 13 residues. The CDR3 protein is CASSVPGNSPLHF. CDR3 bases: TGTGCCAGCAGTGTCCCAGGGAATTCACCCCTCCACTTT.

V gene TRBV5-1 combines with J gene TRBJ1-2; weak D call: TRBD1 (6 bases). The CDR3 has 13 residues. Per the germline V gene, CDR1 is SGHRS and CDR2 is YFSETQ. V shed 3 bases and J shed 0 bases, with 6 bases lying between them. Here the CDR3 reads CASSWGPNYGYTF. DNA for the CDR3: TGCGCCAGCAGCTGGGGGCCTAACTATGGCTACACCTTC.

This clone appeared a few times. The chain uses TRBV6-5 and TRBJ1-5; the match to TRBD1 covers 10 bases. Germline V lookup: CDR1 MNHEY, CDR2 SVGAGI. This CDR3 comprises 13 residues. J lost 8 bases, V lost 4 bases, and 2 bases had no gene match. In DNA, the CDR3 is TGTGCCAGCAGTTCGGGACAGGGGAAGCCCCAGCATTTT. It codes for CASSSGQGKPQHF.

The rearrangement joins TRBV5-5 to TRBJ1-3; TRBD1 matches 11 bases. Germline V gives CDR1 SGHKS, CDR2 YYEKEE (reference sequence). J gave up 4 bases and V 3 bases, and 12 bases lay outside the gene matches. The CDR3 contains 18 residues. This chain's CDR3 is CASSSAGTGGLGGNTIYF. The CDR3, as DNA: TGTGCCAGCAGCTCCGCCGGGACAGGGGGTCTTGGAGGAAACACCATATATTTT.

This chain uses TRBV2 with TRBJ1-2; D is undetermined. Trimming removed 2 bases from V and 2 bases from J, with 15 bases in between. Germline V gene lookup returns CDR1 SNHLY and CDR2 FYNNEI. The CDR3 is 16 amino acids. The CDR3 DNA follows: TGTGCCAGCAGTGAAACAGCTCTTTCCTTCAACTATGGCTACACCTTC. Its translation: CASSETALSFNYGYTF.

In this sample, this clone turned up a few times. The V and J genes are TRBV5-1 and TRBJ2-3; D ambiguous. Trimming took off 5 bases at V and 0 bases at J, with 10 bases between the two ends. The CDR3 runs 14 residues. Germline V gene data show CDR1 as SGHRS and CDR2 as YFSETQ. Written as DNA, the CDR3 is TGCGCCAGCAGAAGAGCATCAAGCACAGATACGCAGTATTTT. Its translation: CASRRASSTDTQYF.

This chain links TRBV7-2 with TRBJ1-5, with unresolved D. This CDR3 is 13 amino acids long. CDR1 SGHTA and CDR2 FQGNSA come from the germline V gene. The ends were cut back, 1 base at V and 6 bases at J, with 7 bases in the middle. Here the CDR3 reads CASSLDHGQPQHF. CDR3 in DNA: TGTGCCAGCAGCTTAGATCACGGTCAGCCCCAGCATTTT.

In this sample, this clone turned up a few times. V is TRBV9 and J is TRBJ1-4; D perhaps matches TRBD1 (5 bases). The CDR3 spans 14 residues. The germline gives CDR1 SGDLS, CDR2 YYNGEE. V lost 0 bases to trimming and J lost 8 bases, with 11 bases between them. CDR3 protein: CASSVVGEGEKLFF. Here the CDR3 DNA reads TGTGCCAGCAGCGTAGTAGGGGAGGGAGAAAAACTGTTTTTT.

The chain has TRBV18 and TRBJ1-2, with a tentative D call TRBD1 (5 bases). The CDR3 consists of 14 residues. Germline CDR1 KGHSH, CDR2 LQKENI. Trimming stripped 2 bases from V and 6 bases from J, with 13 bases between. CDR3 sequence (DNA): TGTGCCAGCTCACCAGGGGCCCTAAGACATGGCTACACCTTC. This gives the protein CASSPGALRHGYTF.

The gene calls are TRBV7-8 and TRBJ1-6, with 7 bases lining up with TRBD1. V gave up 1 base and J gave up 7 bases; unmatched junction bases: 4. Germline-derived CDR1 and CDR2 are SGHVS and FQNEAQ. The CDR3 is 15 amino acids. The chain's CDR3 is CASSLEGQTNSPLHF. CDR3 DNA: TGTGCCAGCAGCTTAGAGGGACAGACGAATTCACCCCTCCACTTT.

This clone has a handful of counts. The rearrangement joins TRBV5-1 to TRBJ1-2; TRBD1 is a possible D gene (6 bases). Germline CDR1 SGHRS, CDR2 YFSETQ. The CDR3 is 15 amino acids. V dropped 0 bases and J dropped 8 bases, with 17 bases sitting between them. This chain's CDR3 is CASSLGVGAGEGYTF. As DNA, the CDR3 is TGCGCCAGCAGCTTGGGTGTAGGTGCAGGGGAAGGCTACACCTTC.

J is TRBJ2-2 and V is TRBV5-5; D is perhaps TRBD2 (7 bases). Trimming stripped 6 bases from V and 10 bases from J, with 19 bases between. The germline V gene has CDR1 SGHKS and CDR2 YYEKEE (reference sequence). The CDR3 is 14 residues long. In DNA, the CDR3 is TGTGCCAGCACCCGGGGGGCCGGGGCGGAGGAGCTGTTTTTT. Protein product: CASTRGAGAEELFF.

The chain employs TRBV7-9 and TRBJ1-2; no clear D. V was shortened by 5 bases and J by 3 bases, with 13 bases between the two germline ends. Looked up from germline, CDR1 is SEHNR and CDR2 is FQNEAQ (reference sequence). The CDR3 runs 14 residues. CDR3 nucleotides: TGTGCCAGCAGCCCACTGGACGGGGACTATGGCTACACCTTC. It translates to CASSPLDGDYGYTF.

The chain links TRBV11-2 to TRBJ1-2; D remains unclear. Germline V gives CDR1 SGHAT, CDR2 FQNNGV. V was clipped by 1 base and J by 3 bases, with 9 bases between them. The CDR3 is 14 amino acids. The CDR3 DNA is TGTGCCAGCAGCTTAGCCACCGGGGACTATGGCTACACCTTC. Residues: CASSLATGDYGYTF.

This sequence joins TRBV7-8 and TRBJ1-6; D is possibly TRBD1 (5 bases). Germline CDR1 SGHVS, CDR2 FQNEAQ. This CDR3 has 16 residues. Trimming stripped 2 bases from V and 9 bases from J, with 17 bases between. The CDR3 DNA sequence: TGTGCCAGCAGCTTACCCGGTCGGAACAGGCCTTCACCCCTCCACTTT. The encoded protein is CASSLPGRNRPSPLHF.

V gene TRBV19 combines with J gene TRBJ2-1; TRBD2 agrees at 10 bases. The V gene end was trimmed by 6 bases and the J gene end by 0 bases; junction bases not matched to a gene: 11. The CDR3 covers 18 residues. The germline V gene has CDR1 LNHDA and CDR2 SQIVND (reference sequence). CDR3 DNA: TGTGCCAGTAGCGTCTCTAGCGGGGGAAAGAGCTCCTACAATGAGCAGTTCTTC. Protein product: CASSVSSGGKSSYNEQFF. Based on the CDR3 plus reference TRBV19 and TRBJ2-1, the full variable domain is DGGITQSPKYLFRKEGQNVTLSCEQNLNHDAMYWYRQDPGQGLRLIYYSQIVNDFQKGDIAEGYSVSREKKESFPLTVTSAQKNPTAFYLCASSVSSGGKSSYNEQFFGPGTRLTVL.

The chain couples TRBV4-1 to TRBJ1-6; TRBD1 is a possible D gene (6 bases). The V gene's germline CDR1 is MGHRA and CDR2 YSYEKL. The CDR3 spans 17 residues. V shed 3 bases and J shed 6 bases, with 18 bases lying between them. CDR3 in DNA: TGCGCCAGCAGCCATGGGATGACGGGACACTTTAATTCACCCCTCCACTTT. It translates to CASSHGMTGHFNSPLHF.

This clone was found once. V is TRBV30 and J is TRBJ1-4; TRBD1 matches at 8 bases. The V and J ends lost 8 bases and 5 bases, in that order; junction bases with no gene match: 7. The CDR3 has 13 residues. Germline V gene data show CDR1 as GTSNPN and CDR2 as SVGIG (reference sequence). In nucleotides, the CDR3 is TGTGCCCACAAACAGGGGGGGAATGAAAAACTGTTTTTT. This translates into CAHKQGGNEKLFF.

The CDR3 DNA follows: TGTGCCAGCAGCTTAGCGCGACAGACATTTCAGTATTTT. Translating it yields CASSLARQTFQYF. The chain employs TRBV7-9 and TRBJ2-3; perhaps TRBD1 as D (5 bases). Trimming took off 0 bases at V and 12 bases at J, with 13 bases between the two ends. Germline CDR1 and CDR2: SEHNR and FQNEAQ (reference sequence). The CDR3 sequence is 13 residues long.

J is TRBJ1-3 and V is TRBV4-1, with D hard to call. The V and J ends lost 1 base and 0 bases respectively, with 7 bases between them. CDR3 length: 15 amino acids. Germline-derived CDR1 and CDR2 are MGHRA and YSYEKL. The CDR3 reads CASSQGQASGNTIYF. Written as DNA, the CDR3 is TGCGCCAGCAGCCAAGGGCAGGCCTCTGGAAACACCATATATTTT.

The V and J genes are TRBV5-5 and TRBJ1-1; the D gene is possibly TRBD1 (6 bases). CDR3 size: 14 residues. Germline V gene lookup returns CDR1 SGHKS and CDR2 YYEKEE (reference sequence). The V and J ends lost 0 bases and 5 bases respectively, with 11 bases between them. This chain's CDR3 is CASSLGIRGTEAFF. CDR3 bases: TGTGCCAGCAGCTTGGGTATCAGGGGAACTGAAGCTTTCTTT.

CDR3 sequence (DNA): TGTGCCAGCAGTTGGAGCGGGAGCAATCAGCCCCAGCATTTT. It translates to CASSWSGSNQPQHF. The chain combines TRBV6-6 with TRBJ1-5; no definite D call. The CDR3 totals 14 residues. V shed 4 bases and J shed 1 base, with 8 bases lying between them. CDR1 is MNHNY, CDR2 SVGAGI, per germline (reference sequence).